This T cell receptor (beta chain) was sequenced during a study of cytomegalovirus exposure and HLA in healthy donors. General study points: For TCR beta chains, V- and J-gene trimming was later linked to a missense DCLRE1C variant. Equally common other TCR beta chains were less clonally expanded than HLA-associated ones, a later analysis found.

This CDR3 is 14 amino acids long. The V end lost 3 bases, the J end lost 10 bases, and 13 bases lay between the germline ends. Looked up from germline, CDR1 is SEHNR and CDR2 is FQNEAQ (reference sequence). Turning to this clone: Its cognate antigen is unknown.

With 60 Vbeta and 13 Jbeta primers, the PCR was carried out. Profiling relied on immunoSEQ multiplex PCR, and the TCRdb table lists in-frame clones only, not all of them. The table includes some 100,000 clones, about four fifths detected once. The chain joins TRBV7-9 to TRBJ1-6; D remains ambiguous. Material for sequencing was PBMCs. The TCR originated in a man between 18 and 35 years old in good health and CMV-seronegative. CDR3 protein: CASSFSVARSPLHF. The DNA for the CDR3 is TGTGCCAGCAGCTTTTCTGTAGCTCGATCACCCCTCCACTTT.